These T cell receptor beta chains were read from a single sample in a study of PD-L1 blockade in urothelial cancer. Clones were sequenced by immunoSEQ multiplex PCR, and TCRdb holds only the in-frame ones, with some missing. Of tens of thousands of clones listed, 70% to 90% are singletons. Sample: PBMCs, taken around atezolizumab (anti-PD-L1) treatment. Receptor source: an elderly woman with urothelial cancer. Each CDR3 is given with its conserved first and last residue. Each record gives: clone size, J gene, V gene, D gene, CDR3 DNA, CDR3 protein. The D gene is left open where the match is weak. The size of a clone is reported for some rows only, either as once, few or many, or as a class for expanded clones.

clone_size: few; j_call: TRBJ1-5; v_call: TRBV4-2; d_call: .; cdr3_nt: TGTGCCAGCAGCCAGGGCGGCAATCAGCCCCAGCATTTT; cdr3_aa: CASSQGGNQPQHF
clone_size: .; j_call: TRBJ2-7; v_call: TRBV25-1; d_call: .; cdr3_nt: TGTGCCAGCAGTGAAGCAGGGGAGCTCTACGAGCAGTACTTC; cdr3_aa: CASSEAGELYEQYF
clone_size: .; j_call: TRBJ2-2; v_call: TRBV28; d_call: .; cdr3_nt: TGTGCCAGCAGTTTACAACCTACCACCGGGGAGCTGTTTTTT; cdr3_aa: CASSLQPTTGELFF
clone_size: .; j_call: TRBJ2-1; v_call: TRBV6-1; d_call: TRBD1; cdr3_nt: TGTGCCAGCAGTGAATGGGACAGGGCCTACAATGAGCAGTTCTTC; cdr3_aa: CASSEWDRAYNEQFF
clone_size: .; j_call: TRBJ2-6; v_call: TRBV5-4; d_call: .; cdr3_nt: TGTGCCAGCAGCTTGGGGCACACCGGGGCCAACGTCCTGACTTTC; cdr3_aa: CASSLGHTGANVLTF
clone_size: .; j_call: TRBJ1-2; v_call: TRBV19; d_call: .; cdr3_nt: TGTGCCAGTAGTGTCCAGATTAACTATGGCTACACCTTC; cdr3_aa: CASSVQINYGYTF
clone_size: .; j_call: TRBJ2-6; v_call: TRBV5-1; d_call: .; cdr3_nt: TGCGCCAGCAGCTTGGATATACAGGCGGCTGGGGCCAACGTCCTGACTTTC; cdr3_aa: CASSLDIQAAGANVLTF
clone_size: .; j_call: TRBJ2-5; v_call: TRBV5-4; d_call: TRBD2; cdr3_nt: TGTGCCAGCAGCTTGGGTCCAGCGGGAGAAGAGACCCAGTACTTC; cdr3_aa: CASSLGPAGEETQYF
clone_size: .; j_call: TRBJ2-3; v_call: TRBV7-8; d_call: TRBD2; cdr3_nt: TGTGCCAGCAGCTTCCGACTAGCGGGTGGCCCAGATACGCAGTATTTT; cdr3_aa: CASSFRLAGGPDTQYF
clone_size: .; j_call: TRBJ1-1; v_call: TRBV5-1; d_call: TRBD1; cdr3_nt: TGCGCCAGCAGCTTACTGACCGGGACAGGGGTGAACACTGAAGCTTTCTTT; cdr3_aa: CASSLLTGTGVNTEAFF
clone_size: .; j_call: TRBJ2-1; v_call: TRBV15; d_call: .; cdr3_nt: TGTGCCACCAGCAGAGGCGGCAGTAATGGGCAGTTCTTC; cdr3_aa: CATSRGGSNGQFF
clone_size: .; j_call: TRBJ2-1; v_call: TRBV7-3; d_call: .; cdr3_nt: TGTGCCAGCAGCTTACTTGGGAGAGAAACATCAAATGAGCAGTTCTTC; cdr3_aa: CASSLLGRETSNEQFF
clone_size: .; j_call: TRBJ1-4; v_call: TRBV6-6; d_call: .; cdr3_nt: TGTGCCAGCAGGCAAACCGGCGGGGGGAATGAAAAACTGTTTTTT; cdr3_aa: CASRQTGGGNEKLFF
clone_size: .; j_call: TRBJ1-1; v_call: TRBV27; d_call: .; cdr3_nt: TGTGCCAGCGGGAACAGGGTCGAAAGGGACACTGAAGCTTTCTTT; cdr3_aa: CASGNRVERDTEAFF
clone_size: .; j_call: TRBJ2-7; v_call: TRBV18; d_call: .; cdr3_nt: TGTGCCAGCTCACCCAGCGCCTCCTACGAGCAGTACTTC; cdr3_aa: CASSPSASYEQYF
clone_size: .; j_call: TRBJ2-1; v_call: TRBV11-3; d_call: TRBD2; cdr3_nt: TGTGCCAGCAGTCGGACTAGCGGGAGCTATGAGCAGTTCTTC; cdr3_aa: CASSRTSGSYEQFF
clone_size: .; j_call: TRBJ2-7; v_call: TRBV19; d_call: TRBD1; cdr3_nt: TGTGCCAGTACTCCTCGGACAGGGGGCTTCTCCGAGCAGTACTTC; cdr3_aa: CASTPRTGGFSEQYF
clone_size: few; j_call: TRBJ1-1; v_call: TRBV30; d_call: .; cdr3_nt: TGTGCCTGGAAGGCGGCCGGGAACACTGAAGCTTTCTTT; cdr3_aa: CAWKAAGNTEAFF
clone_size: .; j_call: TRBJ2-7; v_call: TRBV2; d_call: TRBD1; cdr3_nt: TGTGCCAGCAGTGGCGGGACAGGGTACGAGCAGTACTTC; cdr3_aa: CASSGGTGYEQYF
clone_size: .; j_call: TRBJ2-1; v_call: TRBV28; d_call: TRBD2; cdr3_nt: TGTGCCAGCATCACGGTAGCGGGAGGGTACAATGAGCAGTTCTTC; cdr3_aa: CASITVAGGYNEQFF
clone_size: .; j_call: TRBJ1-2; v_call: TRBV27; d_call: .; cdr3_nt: TGTGCCAGCAGTTTCCCAGGGGCTCAAGGTGGCTACACCTTC; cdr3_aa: CASSFPGAQGGYTF
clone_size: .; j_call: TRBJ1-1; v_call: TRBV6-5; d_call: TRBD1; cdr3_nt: TGTGCCGCAATGACAGGGGCGCGTGAAGCTTTCTTT; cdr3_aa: CAAMTGAREAFF
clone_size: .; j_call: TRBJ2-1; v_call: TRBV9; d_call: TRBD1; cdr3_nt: TGTGCCAGCAGCGTAGGACAGGGGGCTGTATACAATGAGCAGTTCTTC; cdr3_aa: CASSVGQGAVYNEQFF
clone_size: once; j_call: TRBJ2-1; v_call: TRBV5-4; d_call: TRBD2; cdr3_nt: TGTGCCAGCAGCTTGGAACTAGCGCTCAATGAGCAGTTCTTC; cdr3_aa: CASSLELALNEQFF
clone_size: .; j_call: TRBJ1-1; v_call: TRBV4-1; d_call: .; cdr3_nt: TGCGCCAGCAGCCAAGACGGGAGTCAGGGTGAAGCTTTCTTT; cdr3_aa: CASSQDGSQGEAFF
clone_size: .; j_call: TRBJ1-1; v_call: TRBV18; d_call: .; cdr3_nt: TGTGCCAGCTCAGAACAGGGACCGAACACTGAAGCTTTCTTT; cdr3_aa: CASSEQGPNTEAFF
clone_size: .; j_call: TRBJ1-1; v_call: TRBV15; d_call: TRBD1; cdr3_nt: TGTGCCACCAGCAGTTACAGGGGAGAAGGGACTGAAGCTTTCTTT; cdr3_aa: CATSSYRGEGTEAFF
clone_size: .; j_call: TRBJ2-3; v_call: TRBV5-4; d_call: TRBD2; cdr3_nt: TGTGCCAGCAGCTTCAAGCGGGAGATCTTCCCAGATACGCAGTATTTT; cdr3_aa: CASSFKREIFPDTQYF
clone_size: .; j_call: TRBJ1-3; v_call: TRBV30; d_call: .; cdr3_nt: TGTGCCTGGAGTTCGGGACTGACCTCTGGAAACACCATATATTTT; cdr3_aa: CAWSSGLTSGNTIYF
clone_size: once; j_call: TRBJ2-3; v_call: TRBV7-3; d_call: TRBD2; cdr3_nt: TGTGCCAGCAGCCCAGGGGCGGGAGGGTTCACAGATACGCAGTATTTT; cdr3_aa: CASSPGAGGFTDTQYF
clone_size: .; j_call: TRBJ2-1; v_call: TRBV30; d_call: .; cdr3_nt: TGTGCCTGGAGCTTAGGGACGGCTCCAGGGGACAATGAGCAGTTCTTC; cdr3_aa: CAWSLGTAPGDNEQFF
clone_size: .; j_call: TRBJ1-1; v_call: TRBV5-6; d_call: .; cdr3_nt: TGTGCCAGCAGCTTGGAAGCGACCGTGAACACTGAAGCTTTCTTT; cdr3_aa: CASSLEATVNTEAFF
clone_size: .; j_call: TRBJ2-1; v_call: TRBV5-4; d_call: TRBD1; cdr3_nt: TGTGCCAGCAGCTTTCGTTCGACAGGGTCATACAATGAGCAGTTCTTC; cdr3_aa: CASSFRSTGSYNEQFF
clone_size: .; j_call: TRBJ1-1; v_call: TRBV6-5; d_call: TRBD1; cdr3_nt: TGTGCCAGCAGTAGACAGGGTGTACACACTGAAGCTTTCTTT; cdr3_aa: CASSRQGVHTEAFF
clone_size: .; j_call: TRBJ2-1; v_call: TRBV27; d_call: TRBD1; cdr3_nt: TGTGCCAGCAGTTTACCGACAGGGTCCTCCTACAATGAGCAGTTCTTC; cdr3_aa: CASSLPTGSSYNEQFF
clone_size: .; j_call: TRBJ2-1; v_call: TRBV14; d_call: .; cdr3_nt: TGTGCCAGCAGCCGAGGAGGGGGGGGCCAGGGTGAGCAGTTCTTC; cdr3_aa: CASSRGGGGQGEQFF
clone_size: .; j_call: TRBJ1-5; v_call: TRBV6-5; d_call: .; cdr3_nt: TGTGCCAGCAGTCAATCGTCTCAGGGTCGTCAGCCCCAGCATTTT; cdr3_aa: CASSQSSQGRQPQHF
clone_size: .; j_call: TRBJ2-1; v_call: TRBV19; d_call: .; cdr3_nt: TGTGCCAGTAAACTAGTAGGCTCCTACAATGAGCAGTTCTTC; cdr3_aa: CASKLVGSYNEQFF
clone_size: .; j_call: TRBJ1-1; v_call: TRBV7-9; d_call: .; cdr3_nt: TGTGCCAGCAGCTTAGGGGCTTCCTTAACGAACACTGAAGCTTTCTTT; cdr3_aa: CASSLGASLTNTEAFF
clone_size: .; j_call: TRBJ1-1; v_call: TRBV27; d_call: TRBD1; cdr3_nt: TGTGCCAGCATCCCGGACAGGTCTCGGACTGAAGCTTTCTTT; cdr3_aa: CASIPDRSRTEAFF
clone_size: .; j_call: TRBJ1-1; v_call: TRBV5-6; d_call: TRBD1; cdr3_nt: TGTGCCAGCAGCTTGGGACAGGGGTTCGCTGAAGCTTTCTTT; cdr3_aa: CASSLGQGFAEAFF
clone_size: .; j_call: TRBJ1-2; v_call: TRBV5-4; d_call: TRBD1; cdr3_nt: TGTGCCAGCAGCTTGAAGAGCGGGACAGGGGACGGCTACACCTTC; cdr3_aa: CASSLKSGTGDGYTF
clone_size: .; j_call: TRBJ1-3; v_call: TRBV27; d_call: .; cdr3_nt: TGTGCCAGCAGTTCTCGACTCTTGGCAGGAAACACCATATATTTT; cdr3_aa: CASSSRLLAGNTIYF
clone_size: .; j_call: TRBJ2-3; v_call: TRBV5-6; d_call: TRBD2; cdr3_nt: TGTGCCAGCAGCTTGGGCGGGGGTCCCACAGATACGCAGTATTTT; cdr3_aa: CASSLGGGPTDTQYF
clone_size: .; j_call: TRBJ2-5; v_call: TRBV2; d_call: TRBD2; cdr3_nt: TGTGCCAGCAGTGAAGAAACGATTCGCTTTGGAACGGTTGGCGGGAGCCAAGAGACCCAGTACTTC; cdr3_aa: CASSEETIRFGTVGGSQETQYF
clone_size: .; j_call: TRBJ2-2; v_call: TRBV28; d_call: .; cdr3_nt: TGTGCCAGCAGTTTTATAGACAGACTCAACACCGGGGAGCTGTTTTTT; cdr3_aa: CASSFIDRLNTGELFF